This paragraph covers one TCR beta chain sequence. The antigen remains undetermined. The CDR3 consists of 14 residues. The V end was cut by 4 bases, the J end by 8 bases, with 14 bases between. The V gene's germline CDR1 is SGHVS and CDR2 FNYEAQ. The data derive from a study of metastatic and nonmetastatic thyroid tumors. Study summary: The study looked at repertoires side by side in blood and in tumor or nodule tissue from malignant and benign thyroid patients. Study-wide findings and caveats: Versus benign nodules, malignant thyroid tumors reportedly had significantly higher TCR beta diversity, in blood and tumor.

Under the authors' procedure: The study's classifier, a distant-metastasis tool for papillary thyroid cancer, was built using CDR3 differences across clinicopathological groups. Via MiXCR, TCRdb re-called the PCR reads. Clone size and V and J calls follow TCRdb, not the original study. The sample shows some 55,000 clones, more than 20% of them seen only once. No treatment of any kind had been given to any patient before thyroid surgery. Material: blood. This chain uses TRBV7-6 with TRBJ1-4, with a possible D match to TRBD1 (6 bases). The TCR was taken from a female donor with papillary thyroid cancer or a benign thyroid nodule (not recorded which). Some clones in this sample may be carry-over from other donors' samples. The CDR3 loop is CASSSRGAGEKLFF. CDR3 coding DNA: TGTGCCAGCAGCTCACGGGGGGCTGGGGAAAAACTGTTTTTT.